The T cell receptor (beta chain) described here comes from a study of CD8 T cells in ankylosing spondylitis. It was by quantitative 5'-RACE with molecular barcodes that TCR beta libraries were made. TCRdb itself ran the 5' RACE reads through MiXCR, one entry per CDR3 protein. This sample has approximately 550,000 distinct CDR3 sequences, with roughly 13% found just once. Study-wide findings and caveats: It appeared that ankylosing spondylitis blood was characterized by a TCR beta motif of fewer than 10 highly homologous variants. Significant enrichment of disease-linked clones was reportedly seen in matched ankylosing spondylitis synovial fluid.

Ten or more counts support this clonotype. What it binds is unknown. This TCR was sampled from a male donor with ankylosing spondylitis. Material: blood, either unsorted or a sorted T cell fraction (not recorded which).

CDR3 sequence reads: CASSPGQGFGEKLFF. The CDR3 DNA sequence: TGTGCCAGCAGCCCCGGACAGGGTTTCGGTGAAAAACTGTTTTTT. The chain recombines TRBV12-3 or TRBV12-4 with TRBJ1-4; 8 positions agree with TRBD1. CDR3 size: 15 residues. V was clipped by 6 bases and J by 7 bases; unmatched bases: 10.